Listed here are 6 T cell receptor beta chains from one sample, sequenced in a study of cytomegalovirus exposure and HLA in healthy donors. Only in-frame clones appear in the TCRdb table, and some are missing; sequencing was by immunoSEQ multiplex PCR. This sample has about 120,000 clones, with around 86% found just once. The sample taken for sequencing was PBMCs. Source of these receptors: a woman aged 18 to 35 in good health and CMV-seronegative.

This sequence joins TRBV5-6 and TRBJ2-1, with TRBD2 matching over 8 bases. Germline V gives CDR1 SGHDT, CDR2 YYEEEE. There are 16 residues in the CDR3. The trim removed 0 bases at V and 5 bases at J, leaving 7 bases unmatched. This CDR3 reads CASSLGAAGADNEQFF. Here the CDR3 DNA reads TGTGCCAGCAGCTTGGGAGCAGCGGGAGCGGACAATGAGCAGTTCTTC.

This chain joins TRBV6-5 and TRBJ2-7; 7 positions agree with TRBD1. Germline lookup yields CDR1 MNHEY and CDR2 SVGAGI. This CDR3 is built from 14 residues. V trimming: 2 bases; J trimming: 4 bases; junction bases outside the gene matches: 5. CDR3 bases: TGTGCCAGCAGTTACCGGGACAGACTTTACGAGCAGTACTTC. Amino acids: CASSYRDRLYEQYF.

A single count supports this clone. The CDR3 sequence is CASRQGLAGAVEQFF. The CDR3 DNA reads TGTGCCAGCAGACAAGGACTAGCGGGAGCGGTTGAGCAGTTCTTC. The gene calls are TRBV27 and TRBJ2-1; TRBD2 agrees at 13 bases. The length of the CDR3 is 15 residues. Germline loops: CDR1 MNHEY, CDR2 SMNVEV (reference sequence). V shed 6 bases, J shed 9 bases, and the junction held 8 bases outside the gene matches.

The rearrangement joins TRBV11-3 to TRBJ2-2; the match to TRBD1 covers 9 bases. The CDR3 spans 16 residues. The J segment lost 7 bases and the V segment lost 1 base, leaving 7 bases of the junction unmatched. Per the germline V gene, CDR1 is SGHNT and CDR2 is YENEEA. The CDR3 here is CASSLAWTGDVGELFF. In DNA, the CDR3 is TGTGCCAGCAGCTTAGCCTGGACAGGGGATGTCGGGGAGCTGTTTTTT.

The rearrangement links TRBV5-4 to TRBJ2-3, with 8 bases aligning to TRBD2. V was clipped by 1 base and J by 0 bases; unmatched bases: 7. This CDR3 is built from 17 residues. Germline-derived CDR1 and CDR2 are SGHNT and YYREEE (reference sequence). The CDR3 DNA reads as TGTGCCAGCAGCTTGTGGCTAGCGGGTCCTAGCACAGATACGCAGTATTTT. This sequence encodes CASSLWLAGPSTDTQYF. The variable domain in full, completed from reference TRBV5-4 and TRBJ2-3, reads ETGVTQSPTHLIKTRGQQVTLRCSSQSGHNTVSWYQQALGQGPQFIFQYYREEENGRGNFPPRFSGLQFPNYSSELNVNALELDDSALYLCASSLWLAGPSTDTQYFGPGTRLTVL.

The sample holds a few counts of this clone. The same CDR3 is also encoded by other DNA sequences in this sample. The V gene is TRBV19, the J gene TRBJ2-7; possibly TRBD2 for D (6 bases). V was clipped by 1 base and J by 2 bases, with 6 bases between them. Germline V CDR1 and CDR2: LNHDA, SQIVND (reference sequence). The CDR3 is 13 amino acids. The CDR3 loop is CASSIAGAYEQYF. For the CDR3, the DNA is TGTGCCAGTAGTATAGCGGGAGCCTACGAGCAGTACTTC. The full variable domain, rest sourced from reference TRBV19 and TRBJ2-7, is DGGITQSPKYLFRKEGQNVTLSCEQNLNHDAMYWYRQDPGQGLRLIYYSQIVNDFQKGDIAEGYSVSREKKESFPLTVTSAQKNPTAFYLCASSIAGAYEQYFGPGTRLTVT.